The T cell receptor beta chain under discussion was sequenced for a study of patients and donors after allogeneic stem cell transplantation. V was trimmed by 2 bases and J by 0 bases, leaving 9 bases between them. The CDR3 has 14 amino acids. Germline V gene lookup returns CDR1 SGHRS and CDR2 YFSETQ. TCRdb re-analysed the RT-PCR reads in MiXCR, keeping a single row per CDR3 protein. The table lists 150,000 to 200,000 distinct CDR3 sequences, 30% of them singletons, with 3.2% in the top ten. This receptor was identified in a human donor who was either an allogeneic HSCT recipient or a stem cell or donor lymphocyte infusion donor (not recorded which). It is not recorded whose cells these are; they may come from a transplant donor. The sequenced sample was blood, either unsorted or a sorted T cell fraction (not recorded which). The chain joins TRBV5-1 to TRBJ2-7; no reliable D call. The CDR3: CASSFYTSSYEQYF. The DNA of the CDR3 is TGCGCCAGCAGCTTTTATACCAGCTCCTACGAGCAGTACTTC.